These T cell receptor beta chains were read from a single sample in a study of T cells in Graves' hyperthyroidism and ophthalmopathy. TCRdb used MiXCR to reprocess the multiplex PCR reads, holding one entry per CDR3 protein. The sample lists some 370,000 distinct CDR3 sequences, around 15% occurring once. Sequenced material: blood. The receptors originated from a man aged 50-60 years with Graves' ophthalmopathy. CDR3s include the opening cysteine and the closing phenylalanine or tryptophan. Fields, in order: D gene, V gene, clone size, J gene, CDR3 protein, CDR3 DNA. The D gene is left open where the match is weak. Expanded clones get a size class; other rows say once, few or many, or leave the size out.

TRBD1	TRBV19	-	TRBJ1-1	CASSIADRGTQAFF	TGTGCCAGTAGTATAGCGGACAGGGGGACTCAAGCTTTCTTT
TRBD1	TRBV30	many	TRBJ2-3	CAWGDRGTTDTQYF	TGTGCCTGGGGGGACAGGGGGACCACAGATACGCAGTATTTT
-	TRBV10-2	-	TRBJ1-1	CASRQGQNTEAFF	TGCGCCAGCAGACAGGGACAGAACACTGAAGCTTTCTTT
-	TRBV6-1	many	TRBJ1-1	CASSKDGSTEAFF	TGTGCCAGCAGCAAAGACGGAAGCACTGAAGCTTTCTTT
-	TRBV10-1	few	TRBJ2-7	CASGPGNEQYF	TGCGCCAGCGGTCCTGGGAACGAGCAGTACTTC
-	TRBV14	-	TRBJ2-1	CASTGASDSYNEQFF	TGTGCCAGCACCGGGGCTTCGGACTCCTACAATGAGCAGTTCTTC
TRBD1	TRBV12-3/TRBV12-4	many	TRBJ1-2	CASSFGQGNGYTF	TGTGCCAGCAGTTTTGGACAGGGTAACGGCTACACCTTC
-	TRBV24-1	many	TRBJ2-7	CATSDLGGEQYF	TGTGCCACCAGTGATTTAGGAGGGGAGCAGTACTTC
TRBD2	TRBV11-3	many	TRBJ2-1	CASSYRLAGEGYNEQFF	TGTGCCAGCAGCTATCGACTAGCGGGAGAAGGTTACAATGAGCAGTTCTTC
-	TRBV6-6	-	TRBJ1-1	CASSYSTQRQTLNTEAFF	TGTGCCAGCAGTTACTCGACCCAGAGACAAACGTTGAACACTGAAGCTTTCTTT
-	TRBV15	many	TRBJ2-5	CATSRGSQQETQYF	TGTGCCACCAGCAGAGGTTCCCAGCAAGAGACCCAGTACTTC
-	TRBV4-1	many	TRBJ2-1	CASSQTGQPEQFF	TGCGCCAGCAGCCAAACAGGGCAACCTGAGCAGTTCTTC
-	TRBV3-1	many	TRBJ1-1	CASSQGGGGTEAFF	TGTGCCAGCAGCCAAGGGGGAGGCGGCACTGAAGCTTTCTTT
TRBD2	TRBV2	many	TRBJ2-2	CASRWEVAGNTGELFF	TGTGCCAGCAGGTGGGAAGTAGCGGGGAACACCGGGGAGCTGTTTTTT
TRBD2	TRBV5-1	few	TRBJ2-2	CASSLSSGGRALFF	TGCGCCAGCAGCTTGTCTTCGGGAGGGCGGGCGCTGTTTTTT
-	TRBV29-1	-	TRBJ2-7	CSVVVAGYEQYF	TGCAGCGTTGTCGTCGCGGGCTACGAGCAGTACTTC
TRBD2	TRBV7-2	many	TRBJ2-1	CASSFGTSLTAYNEQFF	TGTGCCAGCAGCTTCGGGACTAGCCTCACAGCCTACAATGAGCAGTTCTTC
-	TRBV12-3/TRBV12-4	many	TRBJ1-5	CASSLGVGNKRPQHF	TGTGCCAGCAGTTTAGGGGTTGGGAATAAGCGGCCCCAGCATTTT
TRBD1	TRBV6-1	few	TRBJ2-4	CASRDLQGAGDIQYF	TGTGCCAGCAGAGACTTACAGGGGGCCGGGGACATTCAGTACTTC
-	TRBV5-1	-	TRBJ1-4	CASSRMGDRGEKLFF	TGCGCCAGCAGCAGGATGGGCGACAGAGGTGAAAAACTGTTTTTT
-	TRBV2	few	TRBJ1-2	CASSLRDGSNYGYTF	TGTGCCAGCAGCCTCCGGGACGGATCTAACTATGGCTACACCTTC
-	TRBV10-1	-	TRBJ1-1	CASRVAPCWTENTEAFF	TGCGCCAGCAGAGTAGCCCCGTGTTGGACAGAAAACACTGAAGCTTTCTTT
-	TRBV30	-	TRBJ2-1	CASRSPGASPYNEQFF	TGTGCCAGTAGATCCCCCGGGGCTAGCCCGTACAATGAGCAGTTCTTC
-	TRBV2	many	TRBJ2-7	CASRGVGSSYEQYF	TGTGCCAGCAGGGGGGTCGGGAGCAGTTACGAGCAGTACTTC
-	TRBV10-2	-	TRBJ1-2	CASSVAGSRTDYGYTF	TGCGCCAGCAGTGTGGCAGGGTCTCGTACAGACTATGGCTACACCTTC
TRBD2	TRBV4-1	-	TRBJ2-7	CASSQIPSGPSYEQYF	TGCGCCAGCAGCCAAATACCTAGCGGGCCCTCCTACGAGCAGTACTTC
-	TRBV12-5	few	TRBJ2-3	CASGLRVGTADTDTQYF	TGTGCTAGTGGTTTGAGAGTTGGGACCGCAGACACAGATACGCAGTATTTT
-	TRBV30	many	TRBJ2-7	CAWSVRVYEQYF	TGTGCCTGGAGTGTACGGGTTTACGAGCAGTACTTC